This T cell receptor (beta chain) was identified in a study of T cells after posttransplantation cyclophosphamide. Study outcomes and limitations: TRB overlap between skin or GI tissue T cells and blood was limited. Donor CD8+ memory clones often dominated recipient blood repertoires at later times. Recipient CMV seropositivity and CMV reactivation strongly tracked TRB clonality.

Method: immunoSEQ multiplex PCR; TCRdb's copy keeps in-frame clones and lacks some. Observed in the sample are 20,000 to 30,000 clones, none of them singletons. This clone has a count of ten or more. Antigen specificity is unknown. Germline V gene lookup returns CDR1 SGHTA and CDR2 FQGNSA. Trimming left V 4 bases short and J 0 bases short, with 12 bases between. The CDR3 has 15 amino acids. The specimen was PBMCs. This sequence was found in a woman aged 50 to 60 in good health, CMV-negative, and a related stem cell transplant donor. The V gene is TRBV7-2, the J gene TRBJ1-2; a possible D gene is TRBD1 (5 bases). The CDR3 DNA reads as TGTGCCAGCAGCTCACCGGGACTGCCTAACTATGGCTACACCTTC. This codes for CASSSPGLPNYGYTF.